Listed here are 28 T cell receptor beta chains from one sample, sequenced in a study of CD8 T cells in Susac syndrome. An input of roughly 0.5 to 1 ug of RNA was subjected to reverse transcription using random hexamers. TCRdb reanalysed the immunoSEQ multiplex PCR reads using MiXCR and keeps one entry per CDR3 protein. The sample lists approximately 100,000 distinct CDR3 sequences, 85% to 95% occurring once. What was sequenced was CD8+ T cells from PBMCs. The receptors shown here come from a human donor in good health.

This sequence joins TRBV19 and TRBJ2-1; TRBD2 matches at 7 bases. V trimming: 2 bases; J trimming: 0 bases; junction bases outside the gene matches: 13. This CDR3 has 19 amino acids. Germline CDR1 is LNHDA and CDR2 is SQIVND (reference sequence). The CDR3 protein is CASSISPLAGTNSYNEQFF. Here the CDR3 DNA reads TGTGCCAGTAGTATATCACCACTCGCCGGGACTAACTCCTACAATGAGCAGTTCTTC.

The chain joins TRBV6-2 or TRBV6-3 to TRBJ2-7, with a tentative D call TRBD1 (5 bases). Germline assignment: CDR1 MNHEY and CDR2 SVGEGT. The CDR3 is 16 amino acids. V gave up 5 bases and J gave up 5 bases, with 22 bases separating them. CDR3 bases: TGTGCCAGCAGTCCCTCGTGGGTGGATAGCAGGGACGAGCAGTACTTC. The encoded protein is CASSPSWVDSRDEQYF.

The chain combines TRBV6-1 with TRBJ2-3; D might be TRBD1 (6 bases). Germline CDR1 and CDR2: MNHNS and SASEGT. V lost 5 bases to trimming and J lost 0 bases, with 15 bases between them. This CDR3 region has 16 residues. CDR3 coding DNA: TGTGCCAGCAGTCAGCGACAGGTTACTAGCACAGATACGCAGTATTTT. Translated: CASSQRQVTSTDTQYF.

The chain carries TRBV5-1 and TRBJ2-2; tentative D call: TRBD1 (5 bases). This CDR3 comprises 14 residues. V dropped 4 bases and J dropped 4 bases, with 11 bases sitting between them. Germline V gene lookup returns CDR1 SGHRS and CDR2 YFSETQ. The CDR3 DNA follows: TGCGCCAGCAGCGGTTCAGGGTTCACCGGGGAGCTGTTTTTT. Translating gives CASSGSGFTGELFF.

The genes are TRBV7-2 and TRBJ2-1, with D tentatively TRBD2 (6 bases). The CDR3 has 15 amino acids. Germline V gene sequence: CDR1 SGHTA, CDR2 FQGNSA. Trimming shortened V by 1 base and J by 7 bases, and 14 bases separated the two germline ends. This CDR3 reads CASSLGTGVKNEQFF. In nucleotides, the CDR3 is TGTGCCAGCAGCTTAGGTACGGGAGTCAAGAATGAGCAGTTCTTC.

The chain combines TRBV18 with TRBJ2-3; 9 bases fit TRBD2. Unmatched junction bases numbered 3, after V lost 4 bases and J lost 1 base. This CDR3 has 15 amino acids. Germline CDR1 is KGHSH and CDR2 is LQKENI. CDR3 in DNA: TGTGCCAGCTCACTGACTAGCGGAGGCACAGATACGCAGTATTTT. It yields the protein CASSLTSGGTDTQYF.

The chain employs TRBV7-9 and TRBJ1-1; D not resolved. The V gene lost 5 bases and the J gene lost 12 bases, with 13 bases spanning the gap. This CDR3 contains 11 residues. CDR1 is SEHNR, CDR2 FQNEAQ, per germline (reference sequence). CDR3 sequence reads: CASSPTLESFF. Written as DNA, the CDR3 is TGTGCCAGCAGCCCAACCCTGGAATCTTTCTTT.

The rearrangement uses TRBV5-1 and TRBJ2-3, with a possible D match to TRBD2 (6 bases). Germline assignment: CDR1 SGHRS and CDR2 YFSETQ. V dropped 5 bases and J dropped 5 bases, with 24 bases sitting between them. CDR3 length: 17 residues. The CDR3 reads CASSSTRTTRGGDTQYF. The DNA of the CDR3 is TGCGCCAGCAGTTCTACCCGGACTACTCGGGGTGGAGATACGCAGTATTTT.

In nucleotides, the CDR3 is TGTGCCAGCAGTTTACACCCAACGGGGCAGTTCTTC. As protein: CASSLHPTGQFF. This sequence joins TRBV28 and TRBJ2-1; the D is unclear. The V and J ends lost 2 bases and 12 bases respectively, with 11 bases between them. The CDR3 is made up of 12 amino acids. Germline V gives CDR1 MDHEN, CDR2 SYDVKM. Variable domain in full (rest from reference TRBV28 and TRBJ2-1): DVKVTQSSRYLVKRTGEKVFLECVQDMDHENMFWYRQDPGLGLRLIYFSYDVKMKEKGDIPEGYSVSREKKERFSLILESASTNQTSMYLCASSLHPTGQFFGPGTRLTVL.

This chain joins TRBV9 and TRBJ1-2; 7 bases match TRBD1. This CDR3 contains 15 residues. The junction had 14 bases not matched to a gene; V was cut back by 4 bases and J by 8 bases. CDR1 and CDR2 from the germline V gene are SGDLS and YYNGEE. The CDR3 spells CASSLGGGGVRGYTF. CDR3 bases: TGTGCCAGCAGCCTCGGGGGAGGGGGCGTGAGGGGCTACACCTTC.

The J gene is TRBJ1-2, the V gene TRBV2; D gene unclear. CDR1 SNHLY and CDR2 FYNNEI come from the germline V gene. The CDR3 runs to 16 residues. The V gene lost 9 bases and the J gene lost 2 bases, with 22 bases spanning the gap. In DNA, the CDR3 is TGTGCCAGTGTATTAACGGCCGGGCAGCCGAACTATGGCTACACCTTC. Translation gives CASVLTAGQPNYGYTF.

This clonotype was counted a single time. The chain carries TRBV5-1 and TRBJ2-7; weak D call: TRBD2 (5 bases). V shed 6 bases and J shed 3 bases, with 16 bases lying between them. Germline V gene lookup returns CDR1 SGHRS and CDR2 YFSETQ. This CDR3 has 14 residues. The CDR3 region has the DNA TGCGCCAGCAAAAGATCGGTCGGGGACTACGAGCAGTACTTC. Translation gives CASKRSVGDYEQYF.

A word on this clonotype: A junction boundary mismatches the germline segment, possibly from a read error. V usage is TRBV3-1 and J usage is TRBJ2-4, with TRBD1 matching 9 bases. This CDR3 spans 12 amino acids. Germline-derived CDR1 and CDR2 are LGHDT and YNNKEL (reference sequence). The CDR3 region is CASSQARDRVNF. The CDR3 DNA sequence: TGTGCCAGCAGCCAAGCCCGGGACAGGGTTAACTTC.

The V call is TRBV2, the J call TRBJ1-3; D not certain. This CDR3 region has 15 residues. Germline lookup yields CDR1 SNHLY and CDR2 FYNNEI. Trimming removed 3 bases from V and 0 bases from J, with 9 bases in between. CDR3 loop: CASSELRGSGNTIYF. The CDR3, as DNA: TGTGCCAGCAGTGAGTTACGGGGCTCTGGAAACACCATATATTTT.

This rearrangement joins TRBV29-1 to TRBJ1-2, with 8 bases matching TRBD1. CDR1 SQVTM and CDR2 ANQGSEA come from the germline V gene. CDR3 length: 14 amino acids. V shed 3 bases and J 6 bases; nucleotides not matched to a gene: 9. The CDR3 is CSVDDRGPVHGYTF. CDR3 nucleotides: TGCAGCGTTGACGACAGGGGCCCTGTGCATGGCTACACCTTC.

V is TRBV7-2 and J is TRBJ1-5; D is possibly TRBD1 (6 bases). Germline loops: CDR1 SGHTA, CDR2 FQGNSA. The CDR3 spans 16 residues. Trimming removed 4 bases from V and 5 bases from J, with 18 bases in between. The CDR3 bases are TGTGCCAGCAGCTCCCCGGGGACATTCAACTATCAGCCCCAGCATTTT. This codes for CASSSPGTFNYQPQHF.

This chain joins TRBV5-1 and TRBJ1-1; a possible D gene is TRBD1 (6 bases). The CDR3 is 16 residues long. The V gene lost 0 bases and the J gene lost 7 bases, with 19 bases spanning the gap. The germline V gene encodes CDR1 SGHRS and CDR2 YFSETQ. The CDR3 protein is CASSLAGPQGGFEAFF. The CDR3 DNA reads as TGCGCCAGCAGCTTGGCAGGGCCACAAGGGGGGTTTGAAGCTTTCTTT.

The CDR3 sequence is CASSLEGGSRSYEQYF. The CDR3 region has the DNA TGCGCCAGCAGCTTGGAGGGCGGGAGTCGGTCCTACGAGCAGTACTTC. The chain employs TRBV5-1 and TRBJ2-7; 7 bases are shared with TRBD2. Germline V gene data show CDR1 as SGHRS and CDR2 as YFSETQ. The trim removed 0 bases at V and 1 base at J, leaving 7 bases unmatched. This CDR3 contains 16 residues.

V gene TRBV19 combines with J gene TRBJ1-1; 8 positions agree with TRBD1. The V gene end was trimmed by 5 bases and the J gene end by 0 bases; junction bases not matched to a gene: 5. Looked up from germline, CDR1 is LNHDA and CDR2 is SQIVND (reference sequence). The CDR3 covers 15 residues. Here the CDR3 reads CASSSKQGVNTEAFF. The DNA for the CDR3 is TGTGCCAGTAGTTCGAAACAGGGGGTGAACACTGAAGCTTTCTTT.

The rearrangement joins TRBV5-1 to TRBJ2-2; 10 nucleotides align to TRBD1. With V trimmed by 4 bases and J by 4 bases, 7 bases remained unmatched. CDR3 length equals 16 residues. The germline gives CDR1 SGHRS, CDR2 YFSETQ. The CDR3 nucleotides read TGCGCCAGCAGCCCCGAGGGACAGGGGACCACCGGGGAGCTGTTTTTT. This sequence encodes CASSPEGQGTTGELFF.

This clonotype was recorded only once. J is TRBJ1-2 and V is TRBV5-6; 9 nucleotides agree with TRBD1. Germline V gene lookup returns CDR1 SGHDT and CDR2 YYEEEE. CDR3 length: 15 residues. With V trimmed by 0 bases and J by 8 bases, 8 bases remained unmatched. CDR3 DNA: TGTGCCAGCAGCTTGGGTCCGGGACAGGGTCACGGCTACACCTTC. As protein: CASSLGPGQGHGYTF. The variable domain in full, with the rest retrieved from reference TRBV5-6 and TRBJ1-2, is DAGVTQSPTHLIKTRGQQVTLRCSPKSGHDTVSWYQQALGQGPQFIFQYYEEEERQRGNFPDRFSGHQFPNYSSELNVNALLLGDSALYLCASSLGPGQGHGYTFGSGTRLTVV.

The CDR3 protein is CAISEEQGLTGANVLTF. The CDR3 coding sequence is TGTGCCATCAGTGAAGAACAGGGGCTCACCGGGGCCAACGTCCTGACTTTC. This chain uses TRBV10-3 with TRBJ2-6, with 7 bases fitting TRBD1. This CDR3 is 17 amino acids long. Germline V gene sequence: CDR1 ENHRY, CDR2 SYGVKD. V lost 3 bases and J lost 4; bases outside the gene matches: 9.

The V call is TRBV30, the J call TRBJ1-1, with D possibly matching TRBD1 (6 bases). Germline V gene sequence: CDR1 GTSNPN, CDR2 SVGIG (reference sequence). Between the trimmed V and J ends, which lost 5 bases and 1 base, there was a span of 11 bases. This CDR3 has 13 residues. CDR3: CAWWVGGNTEAFF. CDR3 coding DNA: TGTGCCTGGTGGGTAGGGGGGAACACTGAAGCTTTCTTT. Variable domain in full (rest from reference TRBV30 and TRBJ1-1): SQTIHQWPATLVQPVGSPLSLECTVEGTSNPNLYWYRQAAGRGLQLLFYSVGIGQISSEVPQNLSASRPQDRQFILSSKKLLLSDSGFYLCAWWVGGNTEAFFGQGTRLTVV.

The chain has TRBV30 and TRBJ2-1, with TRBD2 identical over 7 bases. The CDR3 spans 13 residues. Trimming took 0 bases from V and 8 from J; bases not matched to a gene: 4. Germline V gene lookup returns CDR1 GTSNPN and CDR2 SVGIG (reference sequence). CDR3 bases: TGTGCCTGGAGTGTGGGCGGGAGATATGAGCAGTTCTTC. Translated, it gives CAWSVGGRYEQFF.

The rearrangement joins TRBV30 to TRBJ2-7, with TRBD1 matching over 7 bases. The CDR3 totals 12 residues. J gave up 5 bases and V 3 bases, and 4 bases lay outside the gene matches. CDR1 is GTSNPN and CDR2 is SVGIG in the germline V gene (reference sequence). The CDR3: CAWRDRYHEQYF. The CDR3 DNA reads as TGTGCCTGGAGGGACAGGTACCACGAGCAGTACTTC.

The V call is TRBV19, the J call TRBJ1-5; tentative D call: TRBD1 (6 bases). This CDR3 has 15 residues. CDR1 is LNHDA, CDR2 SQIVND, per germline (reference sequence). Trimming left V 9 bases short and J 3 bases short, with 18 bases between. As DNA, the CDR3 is TGTGCCAGCAGGGGAATCGAGATGCTCAATCAGCCCCAGCATTTT. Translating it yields CASRGIEMLNQPQHF.

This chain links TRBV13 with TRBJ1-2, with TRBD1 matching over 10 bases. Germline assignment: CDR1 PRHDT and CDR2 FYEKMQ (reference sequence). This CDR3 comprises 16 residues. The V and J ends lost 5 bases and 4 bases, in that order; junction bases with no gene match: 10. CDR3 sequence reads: CASSHTGTGAGYGYTF. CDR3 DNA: TGTGCCAGCAGCCACACCGGGACAGGGGCCGGCTATGGCTACACCTTC.

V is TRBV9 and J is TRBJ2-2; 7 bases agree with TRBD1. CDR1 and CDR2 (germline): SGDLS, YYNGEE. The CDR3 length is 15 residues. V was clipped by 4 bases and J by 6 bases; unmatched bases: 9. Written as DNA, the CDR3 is TGTGCCAGCAGCCGTCGACAGGGAGCGGCCGGGGAGCTGTTTTTT. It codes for CASSRRQGAAGELFF.